This TCR beta chain came from a study of shared clonotypes between healthy human individuals. Sequenced by immunoSEQ multiplex PCR; TCRdb stores in-frame clones only, minus some. This sample has about 490,000 clones; around 85% occur once, and the top ten carry 10% to 15%. V lost 5 bases, J lost 4 bases, and 2 bases stayed unmatched. The CDR3 has 13 residues. The germline V gene has CDR1 MNHEY and CDR2 SMNVEV (reference sequence). This rearrangement joins TRBV27 to TRBJ1-3; 7 nucleotides agree with TRBD1. Sequencing was done on a sample of PBMCs. This receptor was obtained from a woman aged 40 to 50 in good health. Some clones in this sample may be carry-over from other donors' samples. The CDR3 DNA sequence: TGTGCCAGCAGTCAGGGGGTAGGAAACACCATATATTTT. Translation: CASSQGVGNTIYF.